The T cell receptor (beta chain) described here comes from a study of tumor-infiltrating lymphocytes in localized non-small cell lung cancer (TCRdb year 2021). Regarding the complete study: The cohort covered several histologies, both smokers and never-smokers, and patients whose samples were collected after neoadjuvant chemotherapy. The overall ICON cohort was composed of 150 surgical patients with localized non-small cell lung cancer whose tumors were resected. Each patient provided resected tumor tissue plus uninvolved lung tissue from the same patient, with the uninvolved lung tissue described as non-adjacent to the tumor. Flow cytometry, multiplex immunofluorescence, RNA-seq, exome sequencing and proteomics were applied to the same patients as TCR sequencing, which was one of several integrated assays. For 45 to 70 patients, immunoSEQ T-cell fraction was compared between paired tumor and uninvolved lung.

General conclusions and limits of the study: Assay coverage differed among patients according to how much tissue was available, so only a subset of the cohort had TCR sequencing. No association of tumor T-cell fraction from TCR sequencing with recurrence-free survival was found (p = 0.61). Different pieces of the same tissue were used for different assays, so technical variation could not be separated from intratumor heterogeneity. The TCR-derived T-cell fraction showed no difference between the flow cytometry-defined immunotypes IM1 (good prognosis) and IM2 (poor prognosis). Consistent with immunofluorescence CD3 counts, TCRbeta sequencing supported greater T cell infiltration in tumors than in uninvolved lung tissue.

TCR sequencing with the immunoSEQ assay provided the T-cell fraction in tumor and uninvolved lung tissue. The paper's processing steps were these. For survival analysis, patients were split into high (upper tertile) and low (lower two tertiles) T-cell fraction groups and compared by log-rank test. A signed-rank test was used to test differences in T-cell fraction between paired tumor and uninvolved lung samples. TCRdb took this table from immuneACCESS and kept in-frame rearrangements with V and J called. Such tables lack part of the clones; where checked against another copy, unresolved V genes explain under half of the gap, and the rest is unexplained. V and J calls and clone size are copied from that table; D and trimming were computed from the DNA. The sample records about 15,000 clones, 69% of which are singletons. Approximately 5.4% of the sample belongs to the ten largest clones. CDR1 SGHRS and CDR2 YFSETQ were looked up in the germline V gene. A distance of 3 bases separates the germline ends of V and J, which lose 0 bases and 0 bases respectively. The CDR3 measures 13 amino acids from cysteine to phenylalanine. Here the CDR3 DNA is all that survives: 39 bases in frame from base 1.

Patient enrollment in ICON started in early 2016, and the final patient was enrolled in 2018. Fresh tumor and matched uninvolved tissue for in-depth immune analyses, including TCR sequencing, were collected from a subcohort of around 80 patients. No cell sorting was done, and TCR sequencing was instead run on DNA isolated from bulk tissue. On this clone itself: No cognate antigen has been identified for it. Base qualities are not provided; no much larger clone lies one nucleotide away.

The source of this sequence is a human donor with non-small cell lung cancer. The source material was lung tumor tissue. The sequence links TRBV5-1 to TRBJ1-1, with the D segment identity uncertain. CDR3 sequence: CASSLVLNTEAFF. In nucleotide form, the sequence is TGCGCCAGCAGCTTGGTTCTGAACACTGAAGCTTTCTTT. The variable domain in full, with residues beyond the CDR3 obtained from the reference TRBV5-1 and TRBJ1-1 genes, is KAGVTQTPRYLIKTRGQQVTLSCSPISGHRSVSWYQQTPGQGLQFLFEYFSETQRNKGNFPGRFSGRQFSNSRSEMNVSTLELGDSALYLCASSLVLNTEAFFGQGTRLTVV.